This T cell receptor beta chain was retrieved from a study of cytomegalovirus exposure and HLA in healthy donors. Study-wide background: Early released data had about 80 million unique TCRs, all coming from HLA-typed donors. General study findings and limits: A later analysis, which compared TCR beta chains of equal frequency, found the HLA-associated ones more clonally expanded. Analysis performed later found roughly 18,000 TCR beta sequences associated with HLA alleles at 0.05 false discovery rate.

Notes on this clone: Antigen unknown.

60 Vbeta and 13 Jbeta primers were used in PCR. Assay used: immunoSEQ multiplex PCR; TCRdb lists only in-frame clones, some missing. The sample shows about 150,000 clones, more than 65% of them seen only once. This TCR came from a man aged 25-45 years in good health and CMV-seropositive. Source material: PBMCs.

CDR3 nucleotide sequence: TGTGCCAGCAGCTCCTGGACAGGGGGCGATGGCTACACCTTC. It specifies CASSSWTGGDGYTF. The chain carries TRBV5-5 and TRBJ1-2, with 11 bases that match TRBD1. Germline V lookup: CDR1 SGHKS, CDR2 YYEKEE (reference sequence). There are 14 residues in the CDR3. The V segment lost 3 bases and the J segment 6 bases; nucleotides outside the gene matches: 4. Based on the CDR3 plus reference TRBV5-5 and TRBJ1-2, the full variable domain is DAGVTQSPTHLIKTRGQQVTLRCSPISGHKSVSWYQQVLGQGPQFIFQYYEKEERGRGNFPDRFSARQFPNYSSELNVNALLLGDSALYLCASSSWTGGDGYTFGSGTRLTVV.